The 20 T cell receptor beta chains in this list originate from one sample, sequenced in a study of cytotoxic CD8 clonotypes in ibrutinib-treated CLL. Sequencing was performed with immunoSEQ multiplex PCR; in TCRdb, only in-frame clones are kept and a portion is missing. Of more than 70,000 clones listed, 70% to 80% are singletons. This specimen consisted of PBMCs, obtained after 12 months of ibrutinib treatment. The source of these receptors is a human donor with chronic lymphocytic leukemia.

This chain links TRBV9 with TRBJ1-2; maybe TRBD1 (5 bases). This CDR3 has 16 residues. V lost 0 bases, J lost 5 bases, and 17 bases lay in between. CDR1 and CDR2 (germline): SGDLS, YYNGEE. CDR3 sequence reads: CASSVGGSIGSYGYTF. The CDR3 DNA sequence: TGTGCCAGCAGCGTAGGGGGCAGTATCGGATCTTATGGCTACACCTTC.

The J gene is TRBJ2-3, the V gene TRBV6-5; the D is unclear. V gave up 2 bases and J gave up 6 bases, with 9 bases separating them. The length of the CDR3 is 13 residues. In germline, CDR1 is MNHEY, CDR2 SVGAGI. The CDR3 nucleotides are TGTGCCAGCAGTTACACGCGATGGGATACGCAGTATTTT. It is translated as CASSYTRWDTQYF.

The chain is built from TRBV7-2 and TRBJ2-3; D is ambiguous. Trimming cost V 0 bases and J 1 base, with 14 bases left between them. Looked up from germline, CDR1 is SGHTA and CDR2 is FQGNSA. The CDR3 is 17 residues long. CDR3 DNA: TGTGCCAGCAGCTTAGCTCCTCGCGCGACTCGCACAGATACGCAGTATTTT. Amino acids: CASSLAPRATRTDTQYF.

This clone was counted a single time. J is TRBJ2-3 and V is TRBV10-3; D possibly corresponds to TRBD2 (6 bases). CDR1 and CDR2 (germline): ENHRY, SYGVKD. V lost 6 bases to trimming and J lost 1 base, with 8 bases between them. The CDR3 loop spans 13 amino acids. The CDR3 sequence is CAIRSGGTDTQYF. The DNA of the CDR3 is TGTGCCATCAGATCGGGGGGCACAGATACGCAGTATTTT.

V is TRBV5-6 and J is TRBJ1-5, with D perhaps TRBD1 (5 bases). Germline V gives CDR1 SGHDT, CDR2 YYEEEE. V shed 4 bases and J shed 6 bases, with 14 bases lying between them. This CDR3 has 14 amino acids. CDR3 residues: CASSPGGSAQPQHF. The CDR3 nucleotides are TGTGCCAGCAGCCCGGGGGGTTCTGCTCAGCCCCAGCATTTT.

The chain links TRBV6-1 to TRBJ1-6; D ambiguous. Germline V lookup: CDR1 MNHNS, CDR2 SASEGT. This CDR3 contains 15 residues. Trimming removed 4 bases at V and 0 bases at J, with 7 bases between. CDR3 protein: CASSVGGSYNSPLHF. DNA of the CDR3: TGTGCCAGCAGTGTTGGTGGCTCCTATAATTCACCCCTCCACTTT.

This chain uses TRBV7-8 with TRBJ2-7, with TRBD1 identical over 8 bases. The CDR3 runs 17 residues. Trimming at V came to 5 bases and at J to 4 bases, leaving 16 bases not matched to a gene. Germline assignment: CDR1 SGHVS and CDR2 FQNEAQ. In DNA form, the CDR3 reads TGTGCCAGCAGCCCCCACAACCCGGGACAGGTACGATACGAGCAGTACTTC. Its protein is CASSPHNPGQVRYEQYF.

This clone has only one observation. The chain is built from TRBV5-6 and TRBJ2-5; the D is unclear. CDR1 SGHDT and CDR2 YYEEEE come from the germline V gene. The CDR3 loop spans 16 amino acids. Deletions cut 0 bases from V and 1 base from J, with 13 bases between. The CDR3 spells CASSLGYFGIQETQYF. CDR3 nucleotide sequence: TGTGCCAGCAGCTTGGGGTATTTTGGCATCCAAGAGACCCAGTACTTC.

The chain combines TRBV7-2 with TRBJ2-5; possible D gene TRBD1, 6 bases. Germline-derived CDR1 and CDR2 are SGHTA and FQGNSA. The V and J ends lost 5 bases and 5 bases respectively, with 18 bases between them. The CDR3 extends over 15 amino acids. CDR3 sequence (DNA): TGTGCCAGCAGCCCGGGACAATACTGGGGGGAGACCCAGTACTTC. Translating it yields CASSPGQYWGETQYF. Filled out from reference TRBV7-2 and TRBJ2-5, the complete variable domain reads GAGVSQSPSNKVTEKGKDVELRCDPISGHTALYWYRQSLGQGLEFLIYFQGNSAPDKSGLPSDRFSAERTGGSVSTLTIQRTQQEDSAVYLCASSPGQYWGETQYFGPGTRLLVL.

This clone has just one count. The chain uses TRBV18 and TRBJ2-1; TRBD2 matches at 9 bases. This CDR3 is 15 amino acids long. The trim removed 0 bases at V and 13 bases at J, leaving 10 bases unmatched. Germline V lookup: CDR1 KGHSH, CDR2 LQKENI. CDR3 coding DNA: TGTGCCAGCTCACCACCCGGGCGGGAGGGCCTCCACCAGTTCTTC. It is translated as CASSPPGREGLHQFF.

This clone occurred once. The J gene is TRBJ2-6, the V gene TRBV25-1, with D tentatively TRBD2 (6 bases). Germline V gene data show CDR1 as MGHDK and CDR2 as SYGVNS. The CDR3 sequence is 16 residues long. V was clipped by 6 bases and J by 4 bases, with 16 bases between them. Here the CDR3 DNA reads TGTGCCAGCAGCCCGGAGGGGAGGTCCGGGGCCAACGTCCTGACTTTC. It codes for CASSPEGRSGANVLTF.

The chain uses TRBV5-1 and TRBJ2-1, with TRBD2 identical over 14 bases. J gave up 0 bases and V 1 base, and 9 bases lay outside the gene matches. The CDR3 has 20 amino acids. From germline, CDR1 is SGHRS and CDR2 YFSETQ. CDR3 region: CASSLKGLAGEQSSYNEQFF. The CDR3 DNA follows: TGCGCCAGCAGCTTGAAGGGACTAGCGGGGGAGCAGAGCTCCTACAATGAGCAGTTCTTC. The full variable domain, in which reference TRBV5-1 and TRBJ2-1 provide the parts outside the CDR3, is KAGVTQTPRYLIKTRGQQVTLSCSPISGHRSVSWYQQTPGQGLQFLFEYFSETQRNKGNFPGRFSGRQFSNSRSEMNVSTLELGDSALYLCASSLKGLAGEQSSYNEQFFGPGTRLTVL.

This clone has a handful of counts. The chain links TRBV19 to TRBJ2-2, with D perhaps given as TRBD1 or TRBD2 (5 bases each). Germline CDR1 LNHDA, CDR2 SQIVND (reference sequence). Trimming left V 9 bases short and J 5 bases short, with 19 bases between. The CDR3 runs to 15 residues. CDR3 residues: CASGPGLFLTGELFF. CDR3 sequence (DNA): TGTGCCAGCGGACCGGGGCTATTTTTGACCGGGGAGCTGTTTTTT.

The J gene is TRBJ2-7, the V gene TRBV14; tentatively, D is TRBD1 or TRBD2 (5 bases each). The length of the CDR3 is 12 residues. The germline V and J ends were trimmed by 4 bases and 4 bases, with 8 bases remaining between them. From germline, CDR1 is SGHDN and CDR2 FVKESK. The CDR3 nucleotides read TGTGCCAGCAGCCCGGGACCTTACGAGCAGTACTTC. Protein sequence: CASSPGPYEQYF.

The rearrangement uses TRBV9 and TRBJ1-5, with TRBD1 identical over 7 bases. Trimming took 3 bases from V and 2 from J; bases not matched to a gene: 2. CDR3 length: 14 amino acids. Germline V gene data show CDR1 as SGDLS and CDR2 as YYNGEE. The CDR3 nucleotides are TGTGCCAGCAGCGCCGGGACAGGCAATCAGCCCCAGCATTTT. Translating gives CASSAGTGNQPQHF.

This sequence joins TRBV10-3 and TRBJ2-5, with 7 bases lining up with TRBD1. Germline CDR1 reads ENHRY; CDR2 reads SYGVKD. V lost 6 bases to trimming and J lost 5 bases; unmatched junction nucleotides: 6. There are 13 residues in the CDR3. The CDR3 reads CAISDRVSETQYF. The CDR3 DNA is TGTGCCATCAGCGACAGGGTGAGCGAGACCCAGTACTTC.

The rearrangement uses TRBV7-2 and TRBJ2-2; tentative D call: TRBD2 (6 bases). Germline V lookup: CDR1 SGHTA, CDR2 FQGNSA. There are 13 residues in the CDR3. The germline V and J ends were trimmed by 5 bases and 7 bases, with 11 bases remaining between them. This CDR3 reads CASSPSAHGELFF. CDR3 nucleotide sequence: TGTGCCAGCAGCCCTAGCGCGCACGGGGAGCTGTTTTTT.

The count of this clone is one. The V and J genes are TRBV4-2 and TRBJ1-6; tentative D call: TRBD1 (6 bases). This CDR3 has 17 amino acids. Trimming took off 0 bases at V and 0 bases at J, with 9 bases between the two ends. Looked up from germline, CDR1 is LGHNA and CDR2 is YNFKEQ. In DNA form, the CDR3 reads TGTGCCAGCAGCCAAGATGGCAGGGGCTCCTATAATTCACCCCTCCACTTT. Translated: CASSQDGRGSYNSPLHF.

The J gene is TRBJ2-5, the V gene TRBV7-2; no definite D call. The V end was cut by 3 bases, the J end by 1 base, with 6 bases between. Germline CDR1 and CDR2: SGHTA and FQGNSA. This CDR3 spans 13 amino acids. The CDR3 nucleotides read TGTGCCAGCAGCTTCCCCCCCCAAGAGACCCAGTACTTC. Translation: CASSFPPQETQYF.

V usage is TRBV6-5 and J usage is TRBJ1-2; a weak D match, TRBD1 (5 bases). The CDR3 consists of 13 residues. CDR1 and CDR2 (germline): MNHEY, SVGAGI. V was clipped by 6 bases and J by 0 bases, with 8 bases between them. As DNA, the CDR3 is TGTGCCAGCAGCCGACAGACTAACTATGGCTACACCTTC. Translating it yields CASSRQTNYGYTF.